The T cell receptor beta chain described here comes from a study of cytomegalovirus exposure and HLA in healthy donors. Primers: 60 Vbeta forward and 13 Jbeta reverse. Some clones are missing from TCRdb's copy, which holds only in-frame ones; the method was immunoSEQ multiplex PCR. This sample has some 190,000 clones; less than 80% occur once, and the top ten carry roughly 1.6%. CDR3 length equals 17 residues. From germline, CDR1 is SGHAT and CDR2 FQNNGV. V was pared by 0 bases and J by 8 bases, with 8 bases of the junction left unmatched. This clone appeared once. The V gene is TRBV11-2, the J gene TRBJ2-1; 12 bases map to TRBD2. The sequenced sample consisted of PBMCs. The receptor comes from a man aged 18-30 years in good health and CMV-seronegative. The CDR3 bases are TGTGCCAGCAGCTTAGAGGCTAGCGGGAGGGCTGGGGATGAGCAGTTCTTC. It is translated as CASSLEASGRAGDEQFF.